These 3 T cell receptor beta chains came from one sample sequenced in a study of cytomegalovirus exposure and HLA in healthy donors. The primer mix had 60 Vbeta and 13 Jbeta primers. Assay: immunoSEQ multiplex PCR; the TCRdb copy retains only in-frame clones and omits some. Among roughly 200,000 clones listed, roughly 8.7% were seen once. Sequenced: PBMCs. Receptors were obtained from a woman younger than 45 in good health and CMV-seropositive.

Turning to this clone: An end of the junction differs from the germline gene, which may be a read error. The chain uses TRBV2 and TRBJ2-7; 10 nucleotides agree with TRBD1. This CDR3 has 13 residues. The germline V gene has CDR1 SNHLY and CDR2 FYNNEI. The CDR3 is CAGRQGAIYEQYF. The CDR3 nucleotides read TGTGCCGGCAGACAGGGGGCGATCTACGAGCAGTACTTC.

V and J are TRBV6-4 and TRBJ2-1, with 10 bases that match TRBD2. CDR3 length: 11 residues. Germline assignment: CDR1 MRHNA and CDR2 SNTAGT. J lost 15 bases, V lost 5 bases, and 4 bases had no gene match. The CDR3 nucleotides read TGTGCCAGCAGTTTTAGCGGGAGGACGTTCTTC. Translated: CASSFSGRTFF.

The chain couples TRBV4-2 to TRBJ2-3, with a possible D match to TRBD2 (6 bases). The V and J ends lost 5 bases and 6 bases respectively, with 12 bases between them. The CDR3 runs to 13 residues. The germline gives CDR1 LGHNA, CDR2 YNFKEQ. This CDR3 is CASSSGDLDTQYF. CDR3 sequence (DNA): TGTGCCAGCAGCTCGGGGGACCTCGATACGCAGTATTTT.